Each of the 32 T cell receptor beta chains below was sequenced from the same sample in a study of blood T cell repertoires in COVID-19. Clones were sequenced by immunoSEQ multiplex PCR, and TCRdb holds only the in-frame ones, with some missing. The table records roughly 300,000 clones, 80% to 95% of them present only once. The source material was PBMCs or T cells enriched from blood (not recorded which). The receptors were sampled from a woman in her twenties or thirties who had recovered from COVID-19.

This chain connects TRBV4-2 to TRBJ2-1; 9 bases match TRBD2. Germline assignment: CDR1 LGHNA and CDR2 YNFKEQ. J gave up 3 bases and V 2 bases, and 8 bases lay outside the gene matches. The CDR3 extends over 17 amino acids. The CDR3 reads CASSQYTGTSNYNEQFF. CDR3 coding DNA: TGTGCCAGCAGCCAATACACCGGGACTAGCAACTACAATGAGCAGTTCTTC.

The CDR3 nucleotides are TGTGCCAGCAGCTTGCCAGGGGTCATCGGGAACACTGAAGCTTTCTTT. Its protein is CASSLPGVIGNTEAFF. The V and J genes are TRBV5-6 and TRBJ1-1, with D possibly TRBD1 on 6 matching bases. The CDR3 is made up of 16 amino acids. The V gene lost 1 base and the J gene lost 1 base, with 14 bases spanning the gap. CDR1 is SGHDT and CDR2 is YYEEEE in the germline V gene.

V usage is TRBV5-5 and J usage is TRBJ2-7, with D perhaps matching TRBD1 (5 bases). The CDR3 is 16 residues long. Germline-derived CDR1 and CDR2 are SGHKS and YYEKEE (reference sequence). V was trimmed by 4 bases and J by 4 bases, leaving 21 bases between them. CDR3 sequence reads: CASSPETGLPGYEQYF. DNA of the CDR3: TGTGCCAGCAGCCCTGAAACGGGCCTCCCAGGGTACGAGCAGTACTTC.

This chain uses TRBV2 with TRBJ2-7; possible D gene TRBD2, 5 bases. The CDR3 contains 14 residues. Trimming left V 4 bases short and J 1 base short, with 11 bases between. Germline V gene lookup returns CDR1 SNHLY and CDR2 FYNNEI. The CDR3 sequence is CASSGIASSYEQYF. CDR3 nucleotide sequence: TGTGCCAGCAGTGGTATAGCGTCTTCCTACGAGCAGTACTTC.

The J gene is TRBJ1-5, the V gene TRBV30, with a weak D call TRBD1 (6 bases). Germline values: CDR1 GTSNPN, CDR2 SVGIG (reference sequence). Trimming removed 1 base at V and 5 bases at J, with 12 bases between. The CDR3 is 14 amino acids. The CDR3 DNA follows: TGTGCCTGGAGTGAGGCAGGGGTCGATCAGCCCCAGCATTTT. Protein: CAWSEAGVDQPQHF.

The chain carries TRBV28 and TRBJ2-5, with D perhaps TRBD1 (6 bases). In germline, CDR1 is MDHEN, CDR2 SYDVKM. The V and J ends lost 4 bases and 6 bases respectively, with 9 bases between them. CDR3 size: 12 residues. The CDR3 is CASSSGVQTQYF. The CDR3 DNA follows: TGTGCCAGCAGTTCAGGGGTACAGACCCAGTACTTC.

This rearrangement joins TRBV24-1 to TRBJ1-1, with D hard to call. V gave up 5 bases and J gave up 4 bases, with 22 bases separating them. Germline V CDR1 and CDR2: KGHDR, SFDVKD. The CDR3 spans 17 residues. In DNA form, the CDR3 reads TGTGCCACCAGTGGTAATAGCGCGGGAAGCGGAGGCACTGAAGCTTTCTTT. This gives the protein CATSGNSAGSGGTEAFF.

The chain is built from TRBV28 and TRBJ1-5, with D possibly matching TRBD1 (5 bases). The V and J ends lost 6 bases and 5 bases respectively, with 11 bases between them. This CDR3 is 13 amino acids long. Per germline, CDR1 MDHEN and CDR2 SYDVKM. The CDR3 DNA sequence: TGTGCCAGCAGCCCCGACAGAGATCAGCCCCAGCATTTT. It translates to CASSPDRDQPQHF.

The rearrangement uses TRBV7-2 and TRBJ1-1; D perhaps matches TRBD1 (6 bases). There are 16 residues in the CDR3. CDR1 is SGHTA and CDR2 is FQGNSA in the germline V gene. Trimming took 3 bases from V and 3 from J, leaving 17 bases between them. The DNA for the CDR3 is TGTGCCAGCAGCTTGTCTATCAGGGGCCGGGACACTGAAGCTTTCTTT. It encodes CASSLSIRGRDTEAFF.

The chain couples TRBV18 to TRBJ1-3; 8 nucleotides match TRBD1. V was pared by 0 bases and J by 3 bases, with 7 bases of the junction left unmatched. The germline V gene encodes CDR1 KGHSH and CDR2 LQKENI. The CDR3 is 17 amino acids. CDR3 sequence reads: CASSPPGQGASGNTIYF. In nucleotides, the CDR3 is TGTGCCAGCTCACCACCAGGGCAGGGGGCAAGTGGAAACACCATATATTTT.

J is TRBJ2-4 and V is TRBV28; the match to TRBD2 covers 12 bases. Trimming took 4 bases from V and 3 from J; bases not matched to a gene: 7. The CDR3 sequence is 17 residues long. CDR1 MDHEN and CDR2 SYDVKM come from the germline V gene. CDR3 in amino acids: CASSSPASGGVKNIQYF. The CDR3 DNA reads as TGTGCCAGCAGTTCTCCGGCTAGCGGGGGGGTCAAAAACATTCAGTACTTC.

The chain is built from TRBV6-5 and TRBJ1-3; 9 bases line up with TRBD1. The V segment lost 6 bases and the J segment 2 bases; nucleotides outside the gene matches: 2. Germline loops: CDR1 MNHEY, CDR2 SVGAGI. The CDR3 length is 14 residues. CDR3 protein: CASSWDRAGNTIYF. The CDR3 nucleotides read TGTGCCAGCAGCTGGGACAGGGCTGGAAACACCATATATTTT.

J is TRBJ1-5 and V is TRBV3-1 (or the pseudogene TRBV3-2), with 10 bases fitting TRBD1. V lost 4 bases, J lost 1 base, and 1 base stayed unmatched. The germline CDR1 and CDR2 sequences are LGHDT and YNNKEL (reference sequence). The CDR3 consists of 15 residues. As DNA, the CDR3 is TGTGCCAGCAGCCGGGGACAGGGGAGCAATCAGCCCCAGCATTTT. It is translated as CASSRGQGSNQPQHF.

The CDR3: CASSSRLAGGPVGTDTQYF. The DNA of the CDR3 is TGTGCCAGCAGCTCTCGACTAGCGGGAGGGCCGGTGGGCACAGATACGCAGTATTTT. The chain recombines TRBV7-2 with TRBJ2-3; 14 nucleotides line up with TRBD2. V was clipped by 4 bases and J by 1 base; unmatched bases: 10. This CDR3 comprises 19 residues. Germline V lookup: CDR1 SGHTA, CDR2 FQGNSA.

The chain combines TRBV27 with TRBJ1-1; unclear D gene. Trimming removed 0 bases from V and 6 bases from J, with 14 bases in between. Germline CDR1 and CDR2: MNHEY and SMNVEV (reference sequence). The CDR3 covers 15 residues. CDR3 residues: CASSLSAGVSAEAFF. CDR3 DNA sequence: TGTGCCAGCAGTTTATCGGCGGGAGTCAGCGCTGAAGCTTTCTTT.

This clone was picked up one time. V is TRBV27 and J is TRBJ2-1; D may be TRBD2 (6 bases). Germline V gene sequence: CDR1 MNHEY, CDR2 SMNVEV (reference sequence). Trimming shortened V by 7 bases and J by 4 bases, and 17 bases separated the two germline ends. The CDR3 spans 15 residues. CDR3 amino acids: CASIMTGAGYNEQFF. CDR3 nucleotides: TGTGCCAGCATCATGACCGGCGCGGGGTACAATGAGCAGTTCTTC.

The V call is TRBV25-1, the J call TRBJ2-1; 8 positions match TRBD1. The CDR3 extends over 16 amino acids. CDR1 and CDR2 from the germline V gene are MGHDK and SYGVNS. Trimming removed 5 bases from V and 6 bases from J; junction bases left unmatched: 12. This CDR3 reads CASSSNRDRPRNEQFF. CDR3 bases: TGTGCCAGCAGTTCAAACCGGGACAGGCCCCGCAATGAGCAGTTCTTC. Full variable domain (remainder filled in from reference TRBV25-1 and TRBJ2-1): EADIYQTPRYLVIGTGKKITLECSQTMGHDKMYWYQQDPGMELHLIHYSYGVNSTEKGDLSSESTVSRIRTEHFPLTLESARPSHTSQYLCASSSNRDRPRNEQFFGPGTRLTVL.

The gene calls are TRBV18 and TRBJ1-3, with D tentatively TRBD1 (6 bases). V was pared by 3 bases and J by 0 bases, with 9 bases between. CDR3 length: 15 residues. Germline V gene lookup returns CDR1 KGHSH and CDR2 LQKENI. This chain's CDR3 is CASSPTGNSGNTIYF. DNA for the CDR3: TGTGCCAGCTCACCGACAGGAAACTCTGGAAACACCATATATTTT.

The chain couples TRBV28 to TRBJ2-1, with 12 positions matching TRBD2. From germline, CDR1 is MDHEN and CDR2 SYDVKM. The CDR3 is 15 amino acids. V dropped 6 bases and J dropped 7; count of bases not matched to a gene: 7. This CDR3 reads CASSALAGGDNEQFF. CDR3 in DNA: TGTGCCAGCAGCGCTCTAGCGGGAGGGGATAATGAGCAGTTCTTC.

Here the CDR3 DNA reads TGTGCCAGCAGTTACCGGGATCCGACAACTAATGAAAAACTGTTTTTT. This gives the protein CASSYRDPTTNEKLFF. V usage is TRBV6-2 or TRBV6-3 and J usage is TRBJ1-4; unclear D gene. V was cut by 2 bases and J by 0 bases, with 10 bases left in between. This CDR3 spans 16 amino acids. The germline CDR1 and CDR2 sequences are MNHEY and SVGEGT.

The V gene is TRBV5-5, the J gene TRBJ2-3; TRBD1 matches 10 bases. CDR1 is SGHKS, CDR2 YYEKEE, per germline (reference sequence). This CDR3 region has 16 residues. The V and J ends lost 1 base and 0 bases, in that order; junction bases with no gene match: 2. This CDR3 reads CASSLRQGASTDTQYF. CDR3 coding DNA: TGTGCCAGCAGCTTGAGACAGGGGGCCAGCACAGATACGCAGTATTTT. The entire variable domain, with the rest obtained from reference TRBV5-5 and TRBJ2-3, is as follows: DAGVTQSPTHLIKTRGQQVTLRCSPISGHKSVSWYQQVLGQGPQFIFQYYEKEERGRGNFPDRFSARQFPNYSSELNVNALLLGDSALYLCASSLRQGASTDTQYFGPGTRLTVL.

V usage is TRBV2 and J usage is TRBJ1-2; the match to TRBD1 covers 7 bases. The V segment lost 7 bases and the J segment 0 bases; nucleotides outside the gene matches: 5. Looked up from germline, CDR1 is SNHLY and CDR2 is FYNNEI. This CDR3 has 14 amino acids. The CDR3 spells CASTGQSSNYGYTF. CDR3 in DNA: TGTGCCAGCACGGGACAGAGTTCTAACTATGGCTACACCTTC.

This sequence joins TRBV21-1 and TRBJ1-1; the table assigns TRBD1, which was not confirmed against the DNA. TRBV21-1 has pseudogene status. This CDR3 contains 16 residues. The CDR3 spells CASSKLPGSENTEAFF. The CDR3 DNA reads as TGTGCCAGCAGCAAACTCCCAGGGTCGGAGAACACTGAAGCTTTCTTT.

The gene calls are TRBV28 and TRBJ1-6; a possible D gene is TRBD1 (6 bases). The CDR3 extends over 14 amino acids. CDR1 is MDHEN, CDR2 SYDVKM, per germline. Trimming shortened V by 5 bases and J by 7 bases, and 12 bases separated the two germline ends. The CDR3 nucleotides read TGTGCCAGCAGTATGGGGACACGGAATTCACCCCTCCACTTT. It specifies CASSMGTRNSPLHF.

The rearrangement joins TRBV2 to TRBJ2-7; tentative D call: TRBD2 (6 bases). Germline V gene sequence: CDR1 SNHLY, CDR2 FYNNEI. This CDR3 spans 9 amino acids. The CDR3 nucleotides are TGTGGGAGGGAGGACGAGCAGTACTTC. Protein product: CGREDEQYF.

This chain uses TRBV6-1 with TRBJ1-2; a weak D match, TRBD1 (5 bases). The CDR3 spans 16 residues. Germline-derived CDR1 and CDR2 are MNHNS and SASEGT. V lost 2 bases to trimming and J lost 3 bases, with 16 bases between them. The CDR3 DNA follows: TGTGCCAGCAGTGAAAGCGGAGGGGCCGAGGACTATGGCTACACCTTC. Translating gives CASSESGGAEDYGYTF.

The chain carries TRBV19 and TRBJ1-1, with 7 nucleotides matching TRBD1. Germline trimming cut 5 bases from V and 7 bases from J; bases unmatched to any gene: 10. The length of the CDR3 is 14 residues. Germline V CDR1 and CDR2: LNHDA, SQIVND (reference sequence). The CDR3 is CASSLYRGRGEAFF. The DNA of the CDR3 is TGTGCCAGTAGTCTTTACAGGGGAAGGGGTGAAGCTTTCTTT.

This chain joins TRBV6-5 and TRBJ1-6, with 7 positions matching TRBD1. Per the germline V gene, CDR1 is MNHEY and CDR2 is SVGAGI. The CDR3 is made up of 15 amino acids. V was pared by 5 bases and J by 7 bases, with 8 bases of the junction left unmatched. The CDR3 reads CASSTDRAANSPLHF. The CDR3 nucleotides read TGTGCCAGCAGTACCGACAGGGCTGCAAATTCACCCCTCCACTTT.

This clone was recorded a few times. This chain joins TRBV5-6 and TRBJ2-3; 9 bases map to TRBD1. The V and J ends lost 5 bases and 4 bases, in that order; junction bases with no gene match: 8. Germline V CDR1 and CDR2: SGHDT, YYEEEE. This CDR3 has 15 amino acids. The CDR3: CASSPKTGGADTQYF. CDR3 nucleotides: TGTGCCAGCAGTCCCAAGACAGGGGGGGCAGATACGCAGTATTTT.

V gene TRBV3-1 (or the pseudogene TRBV3-2) combines with J gene TRBJ2-7; 11 bases fit TRBD2. CDR1 is LGHDT and CDR2 is YNNKEL in the germline V gene (reference sequence). J lost 6 bases, V lost 5 bases, and 6 bases had no gene match. This CDR3 is built from 14 residues. DNA for the CDR3: TGTGCCAGCAGCTCAACTAGCGGGAGTAGCGAGCAGTACTTC. It yields the protein CASSSTSGSSEQYF.

This chain joins TRBV6-5 and TRBJ2-7, with a weak D call TRBD2 (6 bases). The CDR3 totals 13 residues. Germline CDR1 and CDR2: MNHEY and SVGAGI. V lost 2 bases and J lost 5, with 10 bases in between. CDR3 residues: CASSYQGLHEQYF. For the CDR3, the DNA is TGTGCCAGCAGTTACCAGGGACTCCACGAGCAGTACTTC.

This clone was observed a single time. J is TRBJ2-7 and V is TRBV3-1 (or the pseudogene TRBV3-2), with 7 bases that match TRBD1. This CDR3 has 13 amino acids. V trimming: 4 bases; J trimming: 9 bases; junction bases outside the gene matches: 9. Germline CDR1 and CDR2: LGHDT and YNNKEL (reference sequence). In DNA form, the CDR3 reads TGTGCCAGCAGCCTCCTAACAGGGGACGGGCAGTACTTC. This codes for CASSLLTGDGQYF.